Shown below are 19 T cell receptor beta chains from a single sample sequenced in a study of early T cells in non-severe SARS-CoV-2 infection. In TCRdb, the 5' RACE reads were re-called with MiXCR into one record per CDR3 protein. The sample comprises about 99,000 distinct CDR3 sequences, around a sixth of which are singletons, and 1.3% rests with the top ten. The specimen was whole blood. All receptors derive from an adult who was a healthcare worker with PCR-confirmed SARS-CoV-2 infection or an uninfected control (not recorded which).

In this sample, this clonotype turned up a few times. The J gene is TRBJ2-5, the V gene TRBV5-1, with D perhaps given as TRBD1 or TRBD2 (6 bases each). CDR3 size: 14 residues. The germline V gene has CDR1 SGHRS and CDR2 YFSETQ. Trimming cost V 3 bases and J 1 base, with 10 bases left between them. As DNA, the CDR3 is TGCGCCAGCAGCTACGGGGGCGTCCAAGAGACCCAGTACTTC. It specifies CASSYGGVQETQYF.

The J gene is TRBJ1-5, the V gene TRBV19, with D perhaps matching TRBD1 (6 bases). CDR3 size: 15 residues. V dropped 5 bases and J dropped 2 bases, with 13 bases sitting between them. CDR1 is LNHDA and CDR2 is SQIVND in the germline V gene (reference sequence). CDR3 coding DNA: TGTGCCAGTAGTTCTGCAGGGGCGGGCAATCAGCCCCAGCATTTT. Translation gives CASSSAGAGNQPQHF.

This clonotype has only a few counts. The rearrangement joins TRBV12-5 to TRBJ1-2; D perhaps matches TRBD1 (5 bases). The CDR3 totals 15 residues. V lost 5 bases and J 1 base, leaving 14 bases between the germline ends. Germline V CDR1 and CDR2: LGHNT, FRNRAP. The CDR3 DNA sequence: TGTGCTAGTGGTGGCGGGACCCGAATTAACTATGGCTACACCTTC. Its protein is CASGGGTRINYGYTF.

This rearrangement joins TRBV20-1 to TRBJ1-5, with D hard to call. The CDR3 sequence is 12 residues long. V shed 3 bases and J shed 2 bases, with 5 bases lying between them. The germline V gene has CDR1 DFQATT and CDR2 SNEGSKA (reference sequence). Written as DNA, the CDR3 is TGCAGTGCTAGTCCCCGCAATCAGCCCCAGCATTTT. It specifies CSASPRNQPQHF.

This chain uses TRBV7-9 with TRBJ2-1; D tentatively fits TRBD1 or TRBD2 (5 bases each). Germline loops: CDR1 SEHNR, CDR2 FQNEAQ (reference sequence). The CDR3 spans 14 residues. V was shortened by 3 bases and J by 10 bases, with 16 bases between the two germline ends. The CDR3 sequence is CASSFTAGSEEQFF. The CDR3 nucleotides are TGTGCCAGCAGCTTTACCGCAGGGAGCGAGGAGCAGTTCTTC. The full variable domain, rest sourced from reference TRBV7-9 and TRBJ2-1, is DTGVSQNPRHKITKRGQNVTFRCDPISEHNRLYWYRQTLGQGPEFLTYFQNEAQLEKSRLLSDRFSAERPKGSFSTLEIQRTEQGDSAMYLCASSFTAGSEEQFFGPGTRLTVL.

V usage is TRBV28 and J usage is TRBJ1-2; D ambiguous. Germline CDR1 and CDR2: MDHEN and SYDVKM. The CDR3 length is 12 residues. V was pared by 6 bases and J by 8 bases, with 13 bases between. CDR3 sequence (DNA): TGTGCCAGCAGCCCTACGACTCGGGGCTACACCTTC. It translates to CASSPTTRGYTF.

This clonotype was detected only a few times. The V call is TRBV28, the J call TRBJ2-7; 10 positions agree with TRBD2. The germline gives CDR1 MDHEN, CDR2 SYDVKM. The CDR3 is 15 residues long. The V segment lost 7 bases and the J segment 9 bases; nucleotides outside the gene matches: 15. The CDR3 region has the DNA TGTGCCAGCACCCTCCTGAGGACTAGCGGTCAGGCGCAGTACTTC. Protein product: CASTLLRTSGQAQYF.

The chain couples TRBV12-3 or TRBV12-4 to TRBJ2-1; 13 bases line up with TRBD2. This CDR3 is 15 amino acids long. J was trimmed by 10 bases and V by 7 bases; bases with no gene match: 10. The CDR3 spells CASKYRTSGRGEQFF. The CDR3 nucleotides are TGTGCCAGCAAGTACCGGACTAGCGGGAGAGGAGAGCAGTTCTTC.

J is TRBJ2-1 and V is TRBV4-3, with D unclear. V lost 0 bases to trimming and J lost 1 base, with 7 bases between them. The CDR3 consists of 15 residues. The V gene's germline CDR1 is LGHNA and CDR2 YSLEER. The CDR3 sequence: CASSQDKGSYNEQFF. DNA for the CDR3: TGCGCCAGCAGCCAAGATAAAGGGTCCTACAATGAGCAGTTCTTC.

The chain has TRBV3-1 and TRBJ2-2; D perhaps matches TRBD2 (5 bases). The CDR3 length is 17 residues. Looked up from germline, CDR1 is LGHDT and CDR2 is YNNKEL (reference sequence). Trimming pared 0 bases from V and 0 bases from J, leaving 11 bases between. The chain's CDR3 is CASSQDRQRTNTGELFF. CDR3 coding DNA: TGTGCCAGCAGCCAAGATAGGCAGCGGACGAACACCGGGGAGCTGTTTTTT.

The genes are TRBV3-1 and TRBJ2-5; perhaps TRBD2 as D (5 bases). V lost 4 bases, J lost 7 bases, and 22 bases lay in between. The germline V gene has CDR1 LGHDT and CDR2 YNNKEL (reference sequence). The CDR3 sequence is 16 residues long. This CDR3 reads CASSPSPGSFLGTQYF. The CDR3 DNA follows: TGTGCCAGCAGCCCATCCCCGGGAAGTTTTCTTGGGACCCAGTACTTC.

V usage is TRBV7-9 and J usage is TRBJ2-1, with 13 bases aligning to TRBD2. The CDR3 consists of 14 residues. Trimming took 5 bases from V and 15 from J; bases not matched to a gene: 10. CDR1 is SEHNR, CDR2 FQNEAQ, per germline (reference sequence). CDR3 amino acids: CASSGTSGRAFLFF. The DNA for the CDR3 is TGTGCCAGCAGCGGAACTAGCGGGAGGGCTTTTTTGTTCTTC.

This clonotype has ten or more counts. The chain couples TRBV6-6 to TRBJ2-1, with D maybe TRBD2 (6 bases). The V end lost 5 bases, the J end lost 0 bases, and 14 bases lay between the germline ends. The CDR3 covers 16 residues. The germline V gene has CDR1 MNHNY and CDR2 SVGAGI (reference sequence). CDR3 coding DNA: TGTGCCAGCAGTGCGGTTGCGGGGAGCTCCTACAATGAGCAGTTCTTC. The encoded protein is CASSAVAGSSYNEQFF.

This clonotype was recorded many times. DNA for the CDR3: TGCAGTGCTAGAGATGGCCAACAGGGGGTTACTGAAGCTTTCTTT. Translation: CSARDGQQGVTEAFF. The chain recombines TRBV20-1 with TRBJ1-1; the match to TRBD1 covers 8 bases. Germline V CDR1 and CDR2: DFQATT, SNEGSKA (reference sequence). The CDR3 consists of 15 residues. The V segment lost 0 bases and the J segment 5 bases; nucleotides outside the gene matches: 8.

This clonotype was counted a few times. The DNA for the CDR3 is TGTGCCAGCTCACCAGGGACAGGGCCTAGCACAGATACGCAGTATTTT. Translating gives CASSPGTGPSTDTQYF. V usage is TRBV18 and J usage is TRBJ2-3; 9 bases are shared with TRBD1. Germline CDR1 reads KGHSH; CDR2 reads LQKENI. CDR3 length equals 16 residues. After removal of 2 bases from V and 0 bases from J, the junction contained 3 bases not matched to a gene.

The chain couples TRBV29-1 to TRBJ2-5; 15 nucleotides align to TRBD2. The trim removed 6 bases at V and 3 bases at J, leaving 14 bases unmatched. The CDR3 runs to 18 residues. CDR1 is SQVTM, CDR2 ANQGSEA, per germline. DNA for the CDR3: TGCAGCGTACCTGGACTAGCGGGAGGGCCGGAGGGGAAAGAGACCCAGTACTTC. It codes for CSVPGLAGGPEGKETQYF.

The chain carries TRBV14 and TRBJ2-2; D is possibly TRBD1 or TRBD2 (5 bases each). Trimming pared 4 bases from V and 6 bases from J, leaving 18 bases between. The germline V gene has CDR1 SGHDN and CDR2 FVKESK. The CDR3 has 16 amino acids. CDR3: CASSPRDPGRSGELFF. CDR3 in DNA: TGTGCCAGCAGCCCCCGGGACCCAGGGCGTTCCGGGGAGCTGTTTTTT.

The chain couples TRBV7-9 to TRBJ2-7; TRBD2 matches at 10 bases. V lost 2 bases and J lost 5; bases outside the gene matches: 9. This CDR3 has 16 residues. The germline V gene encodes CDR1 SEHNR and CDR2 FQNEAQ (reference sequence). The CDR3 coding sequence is TGTGCCAGCAGCTTATCGGAGTCGGGACTAGCGCACGAGCAGTACTTC. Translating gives CASSLSESGLAHEQYF.

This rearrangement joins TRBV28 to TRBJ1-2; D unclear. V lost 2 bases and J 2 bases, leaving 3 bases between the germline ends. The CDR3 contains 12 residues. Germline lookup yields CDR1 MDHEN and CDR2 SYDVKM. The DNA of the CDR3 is TGTGCCAGCAGTTTAGTAAACTATGGCTACACCTTC. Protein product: CASSLVNYGYTF.